The subject of this entry is one TCR beta chain. Blood CD8+ and CD4+ T cells underwent high-throughput TCR beta sequencing. Negative isolation was applied to CD8+ and CD4+ T cells, and FACS enrichment was applied to TEMRA cells. The data were obtained in a study of CD8 T cells in Susac syndrome. The V and J ends lost 7 bases and 2 bases respectively, with 15 bases between them. This CDR3 region has 16 residues. The germline gives CDR1 MNHEY, CDR2 SMNVEV (reference sequence). An input of about 0.5 to 1 ug of RNA was subjected to reverse transcription using random hexamers. Amplification of TCR beta CDR3 across 54 Vbeta and 13 Jbeta was performed with immunoSEQ multiplex PCR. TCRdb ran MiXCR on the immunoSEQ multiplex PCR reads and lists one entry per CDR3 protein. This table holds roughly 220,000 distinct CDR3 sequences, about 95% found once.

The source is a human donor with Susac syndrome. The chain employs TRBV27 and TRBJ2-6; TRBD1 is a possible D gene (5 bases). Sequenced material: CD4+ T cells from PBMCs. In DNA form, the CDR3 reads TGTGCCAGCAAAAAGGCAGGGAAAGCTGGGGCCAACGTCCTGACTTTC. It codes for CASKKAGKAGANVLTF.